Below, 5 T cell receptor beta chains from the same sample are listed, as sequenced in a study of HIV-infected patients and healthy controls. TCRdb processed the 5' RACE reads anew with MiXCR; each CDR3 protein has one entry. Of 18,000 or so distinct CDR3 sequences listed, about 16% were seen once; the top ten hold roughly 25%. The sample was CD8+ T cells from blood. All receptors come from a human donor in good health.

This clonotype has ten or more counts. The chain carries TRBV29-1 and TRBJ2-7, with 9 positions matching TRBD1. CDR1 is SQVTM, CDR2 ANQGSEA, per germline. The V segment lost 4 bases and the J segment 6 bases; nucleotides outside the gene matches: 7. There are 13 residues in the CDR3. The CDR3 bases are TGCAGCGTTGCACCCGGGACAGGGCGCGAGCAGTACTTC. It yields the protein CSVAPGTGREQYF.

The chain couples TRBV12-3 or TRBV12-4 to TRBJ1-1, with D tentatively TRBD1 (5 bases). V was cut by 6 bases and J by 5 bases, with 16 bases left in between. The CDR3 is made up of 14 amino acids. CDR3 nucleotides: TGTGCCAGCAGCATAGACGGGGGGGGGACTGAAGCTTTCTTT. Translated: CASSIDGGGTEAFF.

As concerns this clonotype: A much bigger clone sits one base away, suggesting this may be a read error. V gene TRBV7-3 combines with J gene TRBJ2-1; 9 nucleotides agree with TRBD1. With 6 bases clipped from V and 4 bases from J, the junction kept 7 bases outside the gene matches. This CDR3 has 15 amino acids. From germline, CDR1 is SGHTA and CDR2 FQGTGA. CDR3 nucleotides: TGTGCCAGCAGATTGACAGGGGGAAGATACAATGAGCAGTTCTTC. Its translation: CASRLTGGRYNEQFF.

In this sample, this clonotype turned up a few times. The chain combines TRBV2 with TRBJ2-2, with D possibly matching TRBD1 (6 bases). Trimming stripped 5 bases from V and 3 bases from J, with 13 bases between. The germline V gene encodes CDR1 SNHLY and CDR2 FYNNEI. This CDR3 spans 15 amino acids. CDR3 in DNA: TGTGCCAGCAGTACCCGACAGGCAGACACCGGGGAGCTGTTTTTT. Translating gives CASSTRQADTGELFF.

This clonotype was counted many times. This chain links TRBV7-8 with TRBJ1-6; the D is unclear. Trimming stripped 2 bases from V and 9 bases from J, with 17 bases between. The CDR3 spans 16 residues. The germline V gene encodes CDR1 SGHVS and CDR2 FQNEAQ. CDR3 region: CASSLWRASERSPLHF. The CDR3 DNA is TGTGCCAGCAGCTTATGGCGTGCGTCGGAACGTTCACCCCTCCACTTT.